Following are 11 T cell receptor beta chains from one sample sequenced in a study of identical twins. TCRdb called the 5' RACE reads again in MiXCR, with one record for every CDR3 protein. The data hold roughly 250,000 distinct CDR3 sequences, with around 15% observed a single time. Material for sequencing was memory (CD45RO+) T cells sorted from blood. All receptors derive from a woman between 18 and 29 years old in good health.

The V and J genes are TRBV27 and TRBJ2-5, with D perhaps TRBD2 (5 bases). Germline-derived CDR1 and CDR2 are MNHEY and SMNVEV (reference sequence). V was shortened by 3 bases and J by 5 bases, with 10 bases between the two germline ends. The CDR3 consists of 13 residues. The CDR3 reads CASSFQRRETQYF. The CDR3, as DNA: TGTGCCAGCAGTTTTCAGAGGAGGGAGACCCAGTACTTC.

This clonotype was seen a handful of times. The CDR3 region has the DNA TGCAGTGCTCGGGAGACCCCGAATCAGCCCCAGCATTTT. Protein product: CSARETPNQPQHF. V and J are TRBV20-1 and TRBJ1-5; D remains ambiguous. The V end lost 5 bases, the J end lost 4 bases, and 12 bases lay between the germline ends. The CDR3 is 13 residues long. CDR1 and CDR2 (germline): DFQATT, SNEGSKA (reference sequence).

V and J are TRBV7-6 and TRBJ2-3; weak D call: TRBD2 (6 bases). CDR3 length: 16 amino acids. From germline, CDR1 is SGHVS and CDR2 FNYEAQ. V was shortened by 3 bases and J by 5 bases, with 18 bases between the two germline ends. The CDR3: CASSFGLGTRGDTQYF. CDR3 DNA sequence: TGTGCCAGCAGCTTCGGCCTCGGGACGCGGGGAGATACGCAGTATTTT.

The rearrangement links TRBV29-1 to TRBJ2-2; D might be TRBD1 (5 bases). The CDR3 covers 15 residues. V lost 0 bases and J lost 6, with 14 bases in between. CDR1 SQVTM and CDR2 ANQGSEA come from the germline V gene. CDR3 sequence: CSVEDPQGNPGELFF. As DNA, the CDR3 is TGCAGCGTTGAAGATCCGCAGGGTAACCCCGGGGAGCTGTTTTTT.

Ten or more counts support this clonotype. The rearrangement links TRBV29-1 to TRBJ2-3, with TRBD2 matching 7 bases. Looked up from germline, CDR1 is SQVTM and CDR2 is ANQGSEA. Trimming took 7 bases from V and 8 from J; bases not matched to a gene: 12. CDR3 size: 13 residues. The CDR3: CSAGAGSGVTQYF. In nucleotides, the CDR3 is TGCAGCGCCGGAGCGGGAAGTGGAGTTACGCAGTATTTT.

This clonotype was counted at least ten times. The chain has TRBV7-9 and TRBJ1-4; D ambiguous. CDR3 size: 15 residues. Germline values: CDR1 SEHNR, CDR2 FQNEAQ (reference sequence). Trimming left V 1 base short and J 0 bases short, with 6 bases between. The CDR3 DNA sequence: TGTGCCAGCAGCTTAGAAGAAGCAACTAATGAAAAACTGTTTTTT. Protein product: CASSLEEATNEKLFF.

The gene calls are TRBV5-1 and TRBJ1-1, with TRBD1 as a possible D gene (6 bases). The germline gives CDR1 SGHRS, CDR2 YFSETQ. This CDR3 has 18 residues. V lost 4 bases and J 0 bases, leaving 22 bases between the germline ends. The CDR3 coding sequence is TGCGCCAGCAGCCCTGGGGGGCTGGGGGCGGTTGTGAACACTGAAGCTTTCTTT. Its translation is CASSPGGLGAVVNTEAFF.

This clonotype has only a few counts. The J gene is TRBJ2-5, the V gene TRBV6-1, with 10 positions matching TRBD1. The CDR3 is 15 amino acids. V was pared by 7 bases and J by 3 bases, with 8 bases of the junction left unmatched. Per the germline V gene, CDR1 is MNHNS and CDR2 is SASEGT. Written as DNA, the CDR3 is TGTGCCAGCAACGGCGGCGGACAGGGGGAAGAGACCCAGTACTTC. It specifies CASNGGGQGEETQYF.

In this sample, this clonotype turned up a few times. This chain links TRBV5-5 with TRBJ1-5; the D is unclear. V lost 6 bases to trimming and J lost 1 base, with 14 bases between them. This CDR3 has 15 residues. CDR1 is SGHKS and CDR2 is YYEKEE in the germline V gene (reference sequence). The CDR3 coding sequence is TGTGCCAGCACCTCCTCCGGGCAGAGCAATCAGCCCCAGCATTTT. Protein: CASTSSGQSNQPQHF.

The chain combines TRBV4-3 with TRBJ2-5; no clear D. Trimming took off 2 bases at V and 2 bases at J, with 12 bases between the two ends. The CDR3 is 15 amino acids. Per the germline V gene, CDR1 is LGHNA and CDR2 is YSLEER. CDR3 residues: CASSQLVGDQETQYF. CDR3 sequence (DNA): TGCGCCAGCAGCCAACTCGTCGGCGATCAAGAGACCCAGTACTTC.

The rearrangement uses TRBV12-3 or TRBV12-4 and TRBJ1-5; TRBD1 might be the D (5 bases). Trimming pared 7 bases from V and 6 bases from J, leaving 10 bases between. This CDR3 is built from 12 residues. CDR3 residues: CASNIGVQPQHF. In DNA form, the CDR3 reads TGTGCCAGCAACATAGGGGTTCAGCCCCAGCATTTT.